These T cell receptor beta chains were read from a single sample in a study of PD-L1 blockade in urothelial cancer. Sequenced by immunoSEQ multiplex PCR; TCRdb stores in-frame clones only, minus some. This table holds some 100,000 clones, about 90% found once. The sample was PBMCs, taken around atezolizumab (anti-PD-L1) treatment. Receptor source: a woman older than 75 with urothelial cancer. Each CDR3 is given with its conserved first and last residue. Each record gives: J gene, V gene, D gene, clone size, CDR3 DNA, CDR3 protein. The D gene is left open where the match is weak. Clone size is stated in some rows and not others, as once, few, many or a class when expanded.

>TRBJ1-1|TRBV5-1|-|-
TGCGCCAGCAGTTTTGGTGGGGGGGGAACGACTGAAGCTTTCTTT
CASSFGGGGTTEAFF
>TRBJ2-7|TRBV10-3|TRBD2|few
TGTGCCGTAAGATCCGAGGGACTAGCAGGTTACGAGCAGTACTTC
CAVRSEGLAGYEQYF
>TRBJ2-1|TRBV11-1|TRBD2|-
TGTGCCAGCAGCTCCAGCGGGAGCTCCTACAATGAGCAGTTCTTC
CASSSSGSSYNEQFF
>TRBJ2-7|TRBV18|TRBD2|-
TGTGCCAGCTCACCAGGACTAGCGGGAGCAGGGGCCTACGAGCAGTACTTC
CASSPGLAGAGAYEQYF
>TRBJ2-1|TRBV29-1|-|once
TGCAGCGTTGTCTGGGGGCTGTCGGATGAGCAGTTCTTC
CSVVWGLSDEQFF
>TRBJ2-7|TRBV28|-|-
TGTGCCAGCAGGGCGGTCACGCTCGAGCAGTACTTC
CASRAVTLEQYF
>TRBJ1-5|TRBV2|-|once
TGTGCCAGCAGTGTTGGCAGGGTAAGCAATCAGCCCCAGCATTTT
CASSVGRVSNQPQHF
>TRBJ2-7|TRBV5-1|TRBD2|once
TGCGCCAGCAGCTTGGAAGTTTCGGCGGGAGAGTTCCCCTACGAGCAGTACTTC
CASSLEVSAGEFPYEQYF
>TRBJ2-1|TRBV5-1|TRBD2|-
TGCGCCAGCAGCTTAAATCATGCCACTAGCGGGAGGATGAATGAGCAGTTCTTC
CASSLNHATSGRMNEQFF
>TRBJ2-2|TRBV7-6|-|-
TGTGCCAGCAGCCCGGGAAGGGTCAACACCGGGGAGCTGTTTTTT
CASSPGRVNTGELFF
>TRBJ2-2|TRBV19|TRBD2|-
TGTGCCAGTAGTAAAGGACTAGCGGGAGGGTGGGGCACCGGGGAGCTGTTTTTT
CASSKGLAGGWGTGELFF
>TRBJ1-1|TRBV10-1|-|-
TGCGCCAGCAGTCTGACCAGGGGCACTGAAGCTTTCTTT
CASSLTRGTEAFF
>TRBJ1-1|TRBV25-1|TRBD1|-
TGTGCCAGCACTGAGACAGGGAGCACTGAAGCTTTCTTT
CASTETGSTEAFF
>TRBJ2-1|TRBV30|-|-
TGTGCCTGGAGTGCTTTAGCATTAGGTGAGCAGTTCTTC
CAWSALALGEQFF
>TRBJ2-5|TRBV14|TRBD2|few
TGTGCCAGCAGCCAAGGGGTAATAGCGGGAGGTCGAGAGACCCAGTACTTC
CASSQGVIAGGRETQYF
>TRBJ2-7|TRBV11-3|-|once
TGTGCCAGCAGCCGAGACAGCTACGAGCAGTACTTC
CASSRDSYEQYF
>TRBJ2-7|TRBV2|TRBD2|-
TGTGCCAGCAGTGAACAACTAGCGGGAGGCTCCTACGAGCAGTACTTC
CASSEQLAGGSYEQYF
>TRBJ1-1|TRBV5-1|TRBD1|-
TGCGCCAGCAGCTTGGTTTTGGCAGGGGGCAGGGGCACTGAAGCTTTCTTT
CASSLVLAGGRGTEAFF
>TRBJ2-4|TRBV30|-|once
TGTGCCTGGAGTAAAATCAGGGTAGGGTCCAAAAACATTCAGTACTTC
CAWSKIRVGSKNIQYF
>TRBJ2-7|TRBV19|TRBD2|-
TGTGCCACCGCGACCCGGACTAGCGGGAGCTTCGAGCAGTACTTC
CATATRTSGSFEQYF
>TRBJ1-2|TRBV19|TRBD1|-
TGTGCCAGTAGTATGGGACAGGGGAAAAGGGACGGCTACACCTTC
CASSMGQGKRDGYTF
>TRBJ1-2|TRBV19|-|few
TGTGCCAGTAGTATTGGGACATCAAACTATGGCTACACCTTC
CASSIGTSNYGYTF
>TRBJ1-3|TRBV19|-|few
TGTGCCAGTAGTAGAACAGCTCCCAACTCTGGAAACACCATATATTTT
CASSRTAPNSGNTIYF
>TRBJ1-4|TRBV6-1|TRBD1|once
TGTGCCAGCGTTAGGGACAGGGGAGCTGAAAAACTGTTTTTT
CASVRDRGAEKLFF
>TRBJ2-7|TRBV30|-|-
TGTGCCTGGAAACAGGCCAACTCCTACGAGCAGTACTTC
CAWKQANSYEQYF
>TRBJ2-1|TRBV9|-|-
TGTGCCAGCAGCGAACTAGGCGCCTACAATGAGCAGTTCTTC
CASSELGAYNEQFF
>TRBJ2-1|TRBV5-1|TRBD1|-
TGCGCCAGCAGCTTACATATAGGGACAGGGGGAAATGAGCAGTTCTTC
CASSLHIGTGGNEQFF
>TRBJ2-1|TRBV7-6|-|-
TGTGCCAGCAGTACACCGCGGAGTAGCGGCACAAACAATGAGCAGTTCTTC
CASSTPRSSGTNNEQFF
>TRBJ2-1|TRBV27|TRBD2|-
TGTGCCAGCAGTAGACAGACTAGCGCGGCGGTCAATGAGCAGTTCTTC
CASSRQTSAAVNEQFF
>TRBJ1-1|TRBV29-1|TRBD1|-
TGCAGCGGGAACAGGGGGCCTGACACTGAAGCTTTCTTT
CSGNRGPDTEAFF
>TRBJ1-1|TRBV5-1|TRBD1|-
TGCGCCAGCAGCGTTTCCGGGACAGGGGGAACTGAAGCTTTCTTT
CASSVSGTGGTEAFF
>TRBJ1-1|TRBV5-1|-|-
TGCGCCAGCAGCCCGGACCCTAGCCACACTGAAGCTTTCTTT
CASSPDPSHTEAFF
>TRBJ1-3|TRBV6-5|TRBD1|-
TGTGCCAGTTACAGGGGAGGAAGAGGAAACACCATATATTTT
CASYRGGRGNTIYF
>TRBJ2-1|TRBV19|TRBD1|-
TGTGCCAGTACCACCACCCCCGACAGGGGGCGGAATGAGCAGTTCTTC
CASTTTPDRGRNEQFF
>TRBJ1-1|TRBV6-1|TRBD1|-
TGTGCCAGCAGTGAAAATAAGGACAGGAGGAACACTGAAGCTTTCTTT
CASSENKDRRNTEAFF
>TRBJ1-3|TRBV7-2|-|-
TGTGCCAGCAGCCCCTTAAAATCCCCTCGATCTCGGGACACCATATATTTT
CASSPLKSPRSRDTIYF
>TRBJ2-1|TRBV14|TRBD1|-
TGTGCCAGCAGCCCCCGCCCAGGGGGTGGTGAGCAGTTCTTC
CASSPRPGGGEQFF
>TRBJ2-7|TRBV29-1|-|-
TGCAGCGTTAAGGAAGGAGGAGCCACCGAGCAGTACTTC
CSVKEGGATEQYF
>TRBJ2-1|TRBV14|TRBD1|-
TGTGCCAGCAGATTGACCGGGACAGCGTACAATGAGCAGTTCTTC
CASRLTGTAYNEQFF
>TRBJ2-2|TRBV5-1|-|-
TGCGCCAGCAGCTTGGCCGTGGTGTCTTCGGCCGGGGAGCTGTTTTTT
CASSLAVVSSAGELFF
>TRBJ2-4|TRBV9|TRBD2|-
TGTGCCAGCAGCGTAGGAGGAGTTAGCGGGAGGGCGGACATTCAGTACTTC
CASSVGGVSGRADIQYF
>TRBJ2-2|TRBV28|TRBD1|-
TGTGCCAGCACCTACCTGGGACAGGGGGTAGGTCTATTCACCGGGGAGCTGTTTTTT
CASTYLGQGVGLFTGELFF
>TRBJ2-3|TRBV27|TRBD1|-
TGTGCCAGCAGTCGGTATGCCGGGACAGATATCACAGATACGCAGTATTTT
CASSRYAGTDITDTQYF
>TRBJ2-1|TRBV19|TRBD1|-
TGTGCCAGTACATATTCGGGACAGGGGTACAATGAGCAGTTCTTC
CASTYSGQGYNEQFF
>TRBJ2-7|TRBV18|TRBD1|-
TGTGCCAGCTCACCGAACCCGGGACAGACCTACGAGCAGTACTTC
CASSPNPGQTYEQYF
>TRBJ1-4|TRBV2|TRBD1|-
TGTGCCAGCAGTTCCGGGACAGGGCAAAATGAAAAACTGTTTTTT
CASSSGTGQNEKLFF
>TRBJ2-5|TRBV28|TRBD2|-
TGTGCCAGCAGTTCCCCGACGACTAGCGGGAAAGAGACCCAGTACTTC
CASSSPTTSGKETQYF
>TRBJ2-5|TRBV25-1|TRBD2|-
TGTGCCAGCAGTACCATCTTCGGCGGGAGGGCGCAAGAGACCCAGTACTTC
CASSTIFGGRAQETQYF
>TRBJ1-1|TRBV4-1|TRBD1|-
TGCGCCAGCAGCCGGACAGGGCCCACTGAAGCTTTCTTT
CASSRTGPTEAFF
>TRBJ2-7|TRBV6-6|-|-
TGTGCCAGCAGTTACTCAGGGAGCTCCTACGAGCAGTACTTC
CASSYSGSSYEQYF
>TRBJ2-5|TRBV11-2|-|-
TGTGCCAGCAGCTTTAGCGACGGGGGCCAAGAGACCCAGTACTTC
CASSFSDGGQETQYF
>TRBJ2-5|TRBV7-9|-|-
TGTGCCAGCAGCCTCCAAGAGACCCAGTACTTC
CASSLQETQYF
>TRBJ2-5|TRBV4-1|-|-
TGCGCCAGCAGCCAAGGTTCGGCAGGGTTGGAGACCCAGTACTTC
CASSQGSAGLETQYF
>TRBJ2-2|TRBV7-6|TRBD1|-
TGTGCCAGCAGCGGTACAGGGGTCACCGGGGAGCTGTTTTTT
CASSGTGVTGELFF